These 32 T cell receptor beta chains were all obtained from the same sample, sequenced in a study of blood T cell repertoires in COVID-19. The method was immunoSEQ multiplex PCR; TCRdb's version includes in-frame clones alone and lacks a portion of them. The data show roughly 100,000 clones, 91% seen once. Sequencing used peripheral blood. Receptors were obtained from a man aged 18 to 30 with acute or convalescent COVID-19.

This chain joins TRBV9 and TRBJ1-1, with D possibly being TRBD1 (6 bases). V was shortened by 0 bases and J by 6 bases, with 15 bases between the two germline ends. This CDR3 comprises 15 residues. Germline assignment: CDR1 SGDLS and CDR2 YYNGEE. The CDR3 DNA follows: TGTGCCAGCAGCGTAGGAGGGCAGGGGCTCCCTGAAGCTTTCTTT. This encodes CASSVGGQGLPEAFF.

The chain is built from TRBV2 and TRBJ2-1; D unclear. Germline values: CDR1 SNHLY, CDR2 FYNNEI. Trimming shortened V by 6 bases and J by 4 bases, and 16 bases separated the two germline ends. The CDR3 totals 15 residues. CDR3 protein: CASSRTESGYNEQFF. Here the CDR3 DNA reads TGTGCCAGCAGCCGAACAGAGTCTGGATACAATGAGCAGTTCTTC.

CDR3 nucleotide sequence: TGCGCCAGCAGTGAGTCTTTCGGGAACACTGAAGCTTTCTTT. Its protein is CASSESFGNTEAFF. V and J are TRBV10-2 and TRBJ1-1; D is uncertain. This CDR3 region has 14 residues. Trimming took off 0 bases at V and 1 base at J, with 6 bases between the two ends. Germline-derived CDR1 and CDR2 are WSHSY and SAAADI.

This clone was detected only once. This rearrangement joins TRBV11-2 to TRBJ2-6; D is ambiguous. The CDR3 is 16 residues long. Germline V gene lookup returns CDR1 SGHAT and CDR2 FQNNGV. Trimming pared 2 bases from V and 0 bases from J, leaving 8 bases between. CDR3 region: CASSLLGSSGANVLTF. In DNA, the CDR3 is TGTGCCAGCAGCTTATTGGGCTCCTCTGGGGCCAACGTCCTGACTTTC.

This chain joins TRBV5-3 and TRBJ2-7; TRBD2 aligns across 11 bases. TRBV5-3 is recorded as an ORF, its role being uncertain. This CDR3 has 16 residues. V gave up 4 bases and J gave up 6 bases; unmatched junction bases: 12. Here the CDR3 reads CARSPTIAGGPGEQYF. The CDR3 bases are TGTGCCAGAAGCCCTACCATAGCGGGAGGGCCTGGCGAGCAGTACTTC.

This clone came up a few times. The genes are TRBV9 and TRBJ1-6; 7 nucleotides line up with TRBD1. This CDR3 has 15 amino acids. Germline values: CDR1 SGDLS, CDR2 YYNGEE. With V trimmed by 3 bases and J by 4 bases, 4 bases remained unmatched. CDR3 nucleotides: TGTGCCAGCAGCGGAGGGGGCGCTTATAATTCACCCCTCCACTTT. It is translated as CASSGGGAYNSPLHF.

CDR3 amino acids: CASSASTGTPSGNTIYF. The CDR3 DNA reads as TGTGCCAGCAGCGCTTCTACCGGGACACCTTCTGGAAACACCATATATTTT. This sequence joins TRBV9 and TRBJ1-3, with D possibly matching TRBD1 (6 bases). Germline CDR1 is SGDLS and CDR2 is YYNGEE. V dropped 3 bases and J dropped 1 base, with 17 bases sitting between them. CDR3 length: 17 amino acids.

This clone has just a few counts. This chain links TRBV6-5 with TRBJ1-3; 10 bases match TRBD1. The CDR3 is made up of 15 amino acids. Germline CDR1 and CDR2: MNHEY and SVGAGI. After removal of 6 bases from V and 2 bases from J, the junction contained 4 bases not matched to a gene. The chain's CDR3 is CASSRDRGPGNTIYF. The CDR3 bases are TGTGCCAGCAGCCGCGACAGGGGGCCTGGAAACACCATATATTTT.

The chain combines TRBV2 with TRBJ1-1; D is uncertain. Germline CDR1 SNHLY, CDR2 FYNNEI. V was pared by 8 bases and J by 3 bases, with 7 bases between. The CDR3 covers 11 residues. The CDR3 bases are TGTGCCAGCCTGCGGGACACTGAAGCTTTCTTT. This translates into CASLRDTEAFF.

This sequence joins TRBV19 and TRBJ1-2, with 7 positions matching TRBD1. The ends lost 7 bases at V and 0 bases at J; junction bases unmatched: 11. Germline CDR1 reads LNHDA; CDR2 reads SQIVND (reference sequence). The CDR3 sequence is 16 residues long. CDR3 DNA sequence: TGTGCCAGTATTTTCAAAAACAGGGGAACTAACTATGGCTACACCTTC. Translation gives CASIFKNRGTNYGYTF.

In this sample, this clone turned up once. The chain combines TRBV27 with TRBJ1-1; no definite D call. V was shortened by 4 bases and J by 0 bases, with 6 bases between the two germline ends. Germline CDR1 MNHEY, CDR2 SMNVEV (reference sequence). This CDR3 has 13 residues. CDR3 DNA: TGTGCCAGCAGTTCAGGTATGAACACTGAAGCTTTCTTT. Encoded protein: CASSSGMNTEAFF.

The chain combines TRBV7-9 with TRBJ1-6, with 8 bases lining up with TRBD1. The CDR3 extends over 17 amino acids. Germline V lookup: CDR1 SEHNR, CDR2 FQNEAQ (reference sequence). V was pared by 4 bases and J by 9 bases, with 14 bases of the junction left unmatched. In DNA form, the CDR3 reads TGTGCCAGCAGCTCCCCTACAACGGGACAGGTCTTTTCACCCCTCCACTTT. Translating gives CASSSPTTGQVFSPLHF.

The chain recombines TRBV6-5 with TRBJ2-1; 8 bases are shared with TRBD2. V was clipped by 0 bases and J by 4 bases; unmatched bases: 5. CDR3 length equals 16 residues. CDR1 is MNHEY, CDR2 SVGAGI, per germline. CDR3 coding DNA: TGTGCCAGCAGTTACTCGGGACTAGATAGTTACAATGAGCAGTTCTTC. Amino acids: CASSYSGLDSYNEQFF.

This clone was detected a few times. The chain joins TRBV6-2 or TRBV6-3 to TRBJ1-1, with unresolved D. V lost 4 bases and J 0 bases, leaving 6 bases between the germline ends. Per the germline V gene, CDR1 is MNHEY and CDR2 is SVGEGT. The CDR3 runs 13 residues. As DNA, the CDR3 is TGTGCCAGCAGTTTCCCAGTGAACACTGAAGCTTTCTTT. The encoded protein is CASSFPVNTEAFF.

The chain couples TRBV19 to TRBJ1-1, with 7 bases lining up with TRBD1. The germline V gene has CDR1 LNHDA and CDR2 SQIVND (reference sequence). The ends lost 4 bases at V and 0 bases at J; junction bases unmatched: 8. The CDR3 contains 16 residues. The CDR3 region is CASSTLDRYMNTEAFF. CDR3 DNA sequence: TGTGCCAGTAGTACCCTGGACAGGTACATGAACACTGAAGCTTTCTTT.

The rearrangement uses TRBV19 and TRBJ1-1; 7 bases map to TRBD1. After removal of 6 bases from V and 4 bases from J, the junction contained 5 bases not matched to a gene. The CDR3 has 13 amino acids. Germline CDR1 is LNHDA and CDR2 is SQIVND (reference sequence). The DNA of the CDR3 is TGTGCCAGTAGACGATCAGGGGGCACTGAAGCTTTCTTT. Translation gives CASRRSGGTEAFF.

The chain uses TRBV30 and TRBJ1-1; tentatively, D is TRBD1 (5 bases). Germline CDR1 and CDR2: GTSNPN and SVGIG (reference sequence). CDR3 length: 13 amino acids. V dropped 4 bases and J dropped 1 base, with 10 bases sitting between them. The CDR3 reads CAWTWGENTEAFF. CDR3 bases: TGTGCCTGGACGTGGGGGGAGAACACTGAAGCTTTCTTT.

V and J are TRBV5-6 and TRBJ2-5, with D maybe TRBD2 (6 bases). This CDR3 is 15 amino acids long. With 6 bases removed from V and 4 bases from J, the gap between germline ends came to 19 bases. Looked up from germline, CDR1 is SGHDT and CDR2 is YYEEEE. CDR3 coding DNA: TGTGCCAGCATCCCCGGGCAGGGAGGAGGAGAGACCCAGTACTTC. Translating gives CASIPGQGGGETQYF.

CDR3 nucleotide sequence: TGTGCCAGCAGTGGCCGACAGGGGAATGGCTACACCTTC. Protein: CASSGRQGNGYTF. This rearrangement joins TRBV2 to TRBJ1-2; 8 bases are a match to TRBD1. The V gene's germline CDR1 is SNHLY and CDR2 FYNNEI. Trimming cost V 4 bases and J 6 bases; bases outside gene matches: 4. This CDR3 spans 13 amino acids.

The V gene is TRBV10-1, the J gene TRBJ1-2; D gene ambiguous. CDR3 length equals 16 residues. CDR1 and CDR2 from the germline V gene are WNHNN and SYGVQD (reference sequence). V shed 4 bases and J shed 8 bases, with 23 bases lying between them. This CDR3 reads CASSASTLGVPQGYTF. CDR3 nucleotides: TGCGCCAGCAGTGCCTCAACACTTGGAGTCCCCCAAGGCTACACCTTC.

This clone has more than one count but fewer than ten. The genes are TRBV7-6 and TRBJ2-1; TRBD1 aligns across 8 bases. The CDR3 covers 15 residues. The germline CDR1 and CDR2 sequences are SGHVS and FNYEAQ. V dropped 5 bases and J dropped 5; count of bases not matched to a gene: 8. CDR3 DNA sequence: TGTGCCAGCAGCCCAATGACAGGGGCCCACAATGAGCAGTTCTTC. Its translation is CASSPMTGAHNEQFF.

The chain has TRBV6-1 and TRBJ1-1, with D tentatively TRBD1 (6 bases). V was clipped by 2 bases and J by 8 bases, with 12 bases between them. In germline, CDR1 is MNHNS, CDR2 SASEGT. The CDR3 loop spans 13 amino acids. The CDR3 reads CASSERDTFEAFF. As DNA, the CDR3 is TGTGCCAGCAGTGAAAGGGACACCTTCGAAGCTTTCTTT.

The chain couples TRBV29-1 to TRBJ2-1; the match to TRBD1 covers 7 bases. J lost 4 bases, V lost 4 bases, and 7 bases had no gene match. The CDR3 has 14 residues. Germline CDR1 is SQVTM and CDR2 is ANQGSEA. DNA for the CDR3: TGCAGCGTTGTTCGGGACAGCAGTTACAATGAGCAGTTCTTC. It yields the protein CSVVRDSSYNEQFF.

The chain carries TRBV5-4 and TRBJ2-7, with TRBD1 as a possible D gene (6 bases). Germline lookup yields CDR1 SGHNT and CDR2 YYREEE (reference sequence). CDR3 length: 15 amino acids. V was clipped by 1 base and J by 1 base, with 12 bases between them. The CDR3: CASSLRQDLSYEQYF. The CDR3 DNA follows: TGTGCCAGCAGCTTGAGACAGGACCTTTCCTACGAGCAGTACTTC. The full variable domain, in which reference TRBV5-4 and TRBJ2-7 provide the parts outside the CDR3, is ETGVTQSPTHLIKTRGQQVTLRCSSQSGHNTVSWYQQALGQGPQFIFQYYREEENGRGNFPPRFSGLQFPNYSSELNVNALELDDSALYLCASSLRQDLSYEQYFGPGTRLTVT.

The chain combines TRBV6-4 with TRBJ2-1, with TRBD2 matching 13 bases. This CDR3 is 15 amino acids long. Germline-derived CDR1 and CDR2 are MRHNA and SNTAGT. V gave up 3 bases and J gave up 8 bases; unmatched junction bases: 4. The CDR3 DNA reads TGTGCCAGCAGTGAGACTAGCGGGGGGTACGATGAGCAGTTCTTC. It encodes CASSETSGGYDEQFF.

The chain joins TRBV20-1 to TRBJ2-1, with 9 bases that match TRBD2. The CDR3 runs 15 residues. The germline CDR1 and CDR2 sequences are DFQATT and SNEGSKA (reference sequence). Trimming took 3 bases from V and 1 from J; bases not matched to a gene: 4. CDR3 bases: TGCAGTGCTAGTGAAGCGGGGGGATCCTACAATGAGCAGTTCTTC. It translates to CSASEAGGSYNEQFF.

This chain joins TRBV3-1 (or the pseudogene TRBV3-2) and TRBJ2-7, with D possibly TRBD1 on 5 matching bases. The CDR3 totals 16 residues. Trimming pared 4 bases from V and 4 bases from J, leaving 20 bases between. Germline CDR1 and CDR2: LGHDT and YNNKEL (reference sequence). The CDR3 sequence is CASSPLDGRVRYEQYF. For the CDR3, the DNA is TGTGCCAGCAGCCCCCTGGACGGCAGGGTGAGGTACGAGCAGTACTTC.

The chain is built from TRBV27 and TRBJ2-1; 8 bases are shared with TRBD1. Germline V gene data show CDR1 as MNHEY and CDR2 as SMNVEV (reference sequence). The trim removed 6 bases at V and 5 bases at J, leaving 15 bases unmatched. The CDR3 length is 17 residues. This chain's CDR3 is CASRPPGGTGENNEQFF. CDR3 sequence (DNA): TGTGCCAGCAGACCTCCAGGCGGGACAGGCGAAAACAATGAGCAGTTCTTC.

This clone was detected only a few times. This chain uses TRBV5-1 with TRBJ1-2; 9 positions agree with TRBD1. Per the germline V gene, CDR1 is SGHRS and CDR2 is YFSETQ. The CDR3 totals 13 residues. The V gene end was trimmed by 4 bases and the J gene end by 7 bases; junction bases not matched to a gene: 5. CDR3 in amino acids: CASSPLTGGGYTF. The CDR3 nucleotides are TGCGCCAGCAGCCCTCTGACAGGGGGTGGCTACACCTTC.

V gene TRBV5-4 combines with J gene TRBJ2-5; D is uncertain. The V end lost 0 bases, the J end lost 4 bases, and 13 bases lay between the germline ends. The CDR3 consists of 15 residues. Germline loops: CDR1 SGHNT, CDR2 YYREEE (reference sequence). The CDR3 bases are TGTGCCAGCAGCTTGGTGGTAGCCCGAGGAGAGACCCAGTACTTC. This codes for CASSLVVARGETQYF.

V and J are TRBV6-1 and TRBJ2-5; 12 bases align to TRBD2. V dropped 4 bases and J dropped 2; count of bases not matched to a gene: 5. Germline CDR1 is MNHNS and CDR2 is SASEGT. This CDR3 has 16 residues. CDR3 amino acids: CASSVTSGGLQETQYF. The CDR3 DNA follows: TGTGCCAGCAGTGTGACTAGCGGGGGACTACAAGAGACCCAGTACTTC.

This chain connects TRBV7-2 to TRBJ1-1; 7 bases are shared with TRBD1. In germline, CDR1 is SGHTA, CDR2 FQGNSA. V lost 6 bases, J lost 3 bases, and 7 bases stayed unmatched. The CDR3 length is 14 residues. Written as DNA, the CDR3 is TGTGCCAGCAGAAGTGGGGGACAGCACACTGAAGCTTTCTTT. It encodes CASRSGGQHTEAFF.